A selection of T cell receptor beta chains follows, all from one sample in a study of control samples from healthy donors and cancer patients. Using immunoSEQ multiplex PCR, the repertoire was profiled, and TCRdb retains in-frame clones only, with some absent. The table records some 82,000 clones, 84% of them present only once. The sequenced sample was PBMCs. All receptors derive from a man in his sixties with head and neck cancer. Both conserved end residues are part of each CDR3. Clone size, where shown, is once, few, many, or a class for clones that have expanded.

abundance,j_gene,v_gene,CDR3aa
NA,TRBJ2-7,TRBV7-9,CASREGSYEQYF
NA,TRBJ1-2,TRBV12-3/TRBV12-4,CASSRREDYGYTF
few,TRBJ1-2,TRBV12-3/TRBV12-4,CASSFRGWGYTF
once,TRBJ2-7,TRBV28,CASSVPRGTYEQYF
NA,TRBJ2-5,TRBV19,CASSPYRGQETQYF
NA,TRBJ2-5,TRBV15,CATARGPGGVQETQYF
medium-sized,TRBJ1-1,TRBV28,CASSLGRQFRDSDRGEAFF
NA,TRBJ2-2,TRBV5-4,CASSLDVTGELFF
once,TRBJ1-1,TRBV13,CASSLGIVWGTEAFF
NA,TRBJ2-7,TRBV11-2,CASSLGFSYEQYF
NA,TRBJ2-3,TRBV3-1/TRBV3-2,CASSPRLASDTQYF
once,TRBJ2-1,TRBV6-5,CASKDVRGSNEQFF
NA,TRBJ2-1,TRBV5-5,CASSLEQELYNEQFF
NA,TRBJ2-7,TRBV6-5,CASNGQVAEQYF
NA,TRBJ2-2,TRBV28,CASSGTGAFTGELFF
NA,TRBJ2-1,TRBV10-3,CAISESKSNGYNEQFF
NA,TRBJ2-7,TRBV3-1/TRBV3-2,CASSQGGTDYEQYF
NA,TRBJ1-2,TRBV21-1,CASSKTRTGVCGYTF
NA,TRBJ2-7,TRBV19,CASSTPGQVFEQYF
once,TRBJ1-6,TRBV28,CASFLGQYNSPLHF
once,TRBJ1-1,TRBV29-1,CSGGGGFRTEAFF
once,TRBJ2-1,TRBV29-1,CSVELAIGNEQFF
once,TRBJ1-1,TRBV4-1,CASSQAGQFGTEAFF
NA,TRBJ2-3,TRBV9,CASSVISGRVLGDTQYF
NA,TRBJ2-1,TRBV7-8,CASSLITGSGEYNEQFF
NA,TRBJ2-5,TRBV23-1,CASSQSVGVLETQYF
NA,TRBJ2-1,TRBV4-1,CATGTGYNEQFF
NA,TRBJ2-7,TRBV6-5,CASGGDSSYEQYF
NA,TRBJ1-2,TRBV28,CASSLLGTGGLTNYGYTF
NA,TRBJ2-5,TRBV3-1/TRBV3-2,CASSQREGEETQYF
NA,TRBJ2-1,TRBV10-1,CASSGGTGVTNEQFF
NA,TRBJ1-1,TRBV10-3,CACGGGENTEAFF
few,TRBJ1-2,TRBV6-5,CASSYRRPGKYGYTF
NA,TRBJ2-7,TRBV5-6,CASSPGQYIYEQYF
NA,TRBJ1-2,TRBV30,CAWSVGGLANYGYTF
NA,TRBJ2-7,TRBV12-3/TRBV12-4,CASSLTRYEQYF
few,TRBJ1-2,TRBV7-9,CASSLRRRGTYGYTF
NA,TRBJ2-7,TRBV3-1/TRBV3-2,CASSQQGTSHEQYF
NA,TRBJ2-7,TRBV5-4,CASSFPDRGDYEQYF
NA,TRBJ2-7,TRBV18,CASSYSTGNYEQYF
NA,TRBJ2-1,TRBV10-3,CAISESDYGFRNEQFF
NA,TRBJ1-6,TRBV12-3/TRBV12-4,CASSLALRSPLHF
NA,TRBJ2-5,TRBV28,CASSLYQETQYF
NA,TRBJ2-3,TRBV10-3,CAISKAGTSGSDTQYF
NA,TRBJ2-2,TRBV11-2,CASSRTGPNTGELFF
NA,TRBJ2-3,TRBV5-1,CASSFTGTSGSFPDTQYF
NA,TRBJ2-7,TRBV7-9,CASSLLVRGTYEQYF
NA,TRBJ2-3,TRBV4-2,CASSPGTATDTQYF
NA,TRBJ1-2,TRBV5-1,CASSPLNIRDRHYGYAF
NA,TRBJ1-5,TRBV15,CATSRDGRSEPQHF
NA,TRBJ2-7,TRBV9,CASSVGVAGAGYEQYF
NA,TRBJ1-1,TRBV24-1,CATSDQRGLAFF
NA,TRBJ2-5,TRBV2,CASRAGDSTSGIQYF
NA,TRBJ2-7,TRBV6-5,CASSYSRGAYEQYF
NA,TRBJ2-7,TRBV5-4,CASSTSYEQYF
NA,TRBJ1-1,TRBV15,CATSTRQGWGTEAFF
NA,TRBJ2-3,TRBV7-6,CASSLEASGRADTQYF